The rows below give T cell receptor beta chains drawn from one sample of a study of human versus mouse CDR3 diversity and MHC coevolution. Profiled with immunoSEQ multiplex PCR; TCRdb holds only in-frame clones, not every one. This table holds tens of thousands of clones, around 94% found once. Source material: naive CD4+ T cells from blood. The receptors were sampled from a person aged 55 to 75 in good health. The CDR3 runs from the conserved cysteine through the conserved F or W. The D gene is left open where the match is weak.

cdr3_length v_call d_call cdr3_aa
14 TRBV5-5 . CASSGLLSGNTIYF
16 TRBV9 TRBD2 CASSVGLAGGYNEQFF
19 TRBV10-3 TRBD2 CAISESPGLAAPMEETQYF
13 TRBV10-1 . CASSRGDTGELFF
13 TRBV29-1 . CSANRGMNTEAFF
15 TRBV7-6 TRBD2 CASNPTSGSSYEQYF
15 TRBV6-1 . CASSPEYRRVETQYF
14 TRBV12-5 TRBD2 CASGPLGRGETQYF
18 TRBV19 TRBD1 CASTPRWGDRGNQETQYF
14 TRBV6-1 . CASSENRVDQPQHF
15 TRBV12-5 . CASGPTAGEGTEAFF
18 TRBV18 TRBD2 CASSPRPPQREGPSEQYF
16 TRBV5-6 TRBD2 CASSLGPGGVTGELFF
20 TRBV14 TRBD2 CASSQEETSGSGSSYNEQFF
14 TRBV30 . CAWSVGGGTDTQYF
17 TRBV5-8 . CASSLGGIWRASYEQYF
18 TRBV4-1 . CASSHDRQTPTGKETQYF
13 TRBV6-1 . CASSEGAQVEQYF
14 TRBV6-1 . CASKNGGENTEAFF
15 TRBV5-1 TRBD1 CASSLGGGTNEKLFF
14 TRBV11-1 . CASSTTTGQETQYF
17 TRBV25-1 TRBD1 CASSEALGQGATGELFF
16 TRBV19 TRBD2 CASSTGLAGWIDTQYF
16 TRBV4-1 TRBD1 CASSQAGQARSYEQYF
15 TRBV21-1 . CASSALWTPNTEAFF
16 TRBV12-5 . CASRAGDTESGNTIYF
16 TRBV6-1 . CASSERTGRGTGELFF
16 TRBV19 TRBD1 CASSGLGDRVLDTQYF
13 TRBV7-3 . CASSPTRSGEQYF
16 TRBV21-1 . CASSKPRAGATDTQYF
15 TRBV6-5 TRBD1 CASSPDTGVGNTIYF
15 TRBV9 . CASSPQAFEGGGYTF
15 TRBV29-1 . CSVAVSRVGVNEQFF
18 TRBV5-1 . CASSNIGGGGSGANVLTF
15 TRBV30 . CAWGQSDRMNTEAFF
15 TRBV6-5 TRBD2 CASARTSGSYNEQFF
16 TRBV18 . CASSLLDSSGANVLTF
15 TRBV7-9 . CASSLKGAGGDTQYF
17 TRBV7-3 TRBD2 CASSLNSLGGGTGELFF
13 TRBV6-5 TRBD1 CASRFPGGETQYF
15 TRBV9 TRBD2 CASSPRTSVHNEQFF
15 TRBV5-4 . CASSLDSLSTDTQYF
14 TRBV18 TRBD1 CASSPQRGPYEQYF
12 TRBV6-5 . CASSRGGNEQFF
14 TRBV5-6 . CASSPDLTQETQYF
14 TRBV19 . CASSIGVQHYEQYF
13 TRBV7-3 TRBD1 CASSLNRGEKLFF
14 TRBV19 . CASRQGSGANVLTF
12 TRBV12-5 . CASAPDSQPQHF
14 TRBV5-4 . CASSLVASRETQYF
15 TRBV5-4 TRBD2 CASSLTSGFPYEQYF
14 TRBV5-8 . CASSRGTFSYEQYF
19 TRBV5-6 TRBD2 CASSIRTSGRVLATDTQYF
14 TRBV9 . CASSVGADQETQYF
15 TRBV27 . CASRPLGGSGSAAFF
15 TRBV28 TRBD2 CASSLVSLAGETQYF